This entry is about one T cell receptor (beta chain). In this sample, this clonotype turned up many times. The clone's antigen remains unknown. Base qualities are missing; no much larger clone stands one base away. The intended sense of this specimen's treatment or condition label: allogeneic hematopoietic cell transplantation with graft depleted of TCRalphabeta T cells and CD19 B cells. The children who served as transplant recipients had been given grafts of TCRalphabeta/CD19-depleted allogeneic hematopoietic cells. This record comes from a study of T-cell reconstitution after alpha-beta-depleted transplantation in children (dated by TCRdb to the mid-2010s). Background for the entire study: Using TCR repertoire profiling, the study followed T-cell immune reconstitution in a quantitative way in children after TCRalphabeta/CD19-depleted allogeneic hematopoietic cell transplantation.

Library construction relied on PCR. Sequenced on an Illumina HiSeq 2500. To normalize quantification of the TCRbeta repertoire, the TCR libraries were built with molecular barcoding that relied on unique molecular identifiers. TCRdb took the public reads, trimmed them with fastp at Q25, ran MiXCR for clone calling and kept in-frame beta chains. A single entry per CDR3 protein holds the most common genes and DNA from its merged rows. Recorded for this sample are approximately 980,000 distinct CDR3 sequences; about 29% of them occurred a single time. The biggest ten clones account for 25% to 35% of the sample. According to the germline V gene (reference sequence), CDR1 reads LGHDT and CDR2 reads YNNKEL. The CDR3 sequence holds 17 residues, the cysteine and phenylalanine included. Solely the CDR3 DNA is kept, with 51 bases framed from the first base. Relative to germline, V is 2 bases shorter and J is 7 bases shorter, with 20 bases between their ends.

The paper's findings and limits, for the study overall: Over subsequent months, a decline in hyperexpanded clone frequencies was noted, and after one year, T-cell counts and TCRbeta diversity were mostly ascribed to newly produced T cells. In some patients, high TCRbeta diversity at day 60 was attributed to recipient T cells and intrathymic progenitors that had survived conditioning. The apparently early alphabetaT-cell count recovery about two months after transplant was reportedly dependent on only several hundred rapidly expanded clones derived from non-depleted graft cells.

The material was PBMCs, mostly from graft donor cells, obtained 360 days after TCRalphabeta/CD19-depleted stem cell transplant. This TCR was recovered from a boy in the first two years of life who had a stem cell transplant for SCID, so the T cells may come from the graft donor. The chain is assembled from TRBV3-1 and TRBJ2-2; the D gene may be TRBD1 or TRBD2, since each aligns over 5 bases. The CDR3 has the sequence CASSQLLAPKRGGELFF. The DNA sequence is TGTGCCAGCAGCCAACTTCTAGCTCCTAAAAGGGGCGGGGAGCTGTTTTTT.